This T cell receptor beta chain derives from a study of blood T cell repertoires in COVID-19. At the level of the study: COVID-19 samples, acute and convalescent, were from the United States, Italy and Spain.

Produced via immunoSEQ multiplex PCR; TCRdb's table is partial and in-frame only. Found here are around 270,000 clones, about 89% of them singletons; the top ten hold approximately 4.6%. The CDR3 loop spans 11 amino acids. Per the germline V gene, CDR1 is DFQATT and CDR2 is SNEGSKA (reference sequence). The V segment lost 5 bases and the J segment 6 bases; nucleotides outside the gene matches: 1. The source of this sequence is a man aged 35 to 55 with acute or convalescent COVID-19. Specimen: peripheral blood. V usage is TRBV20-1 and J usage is TRBJ2-7; TRBD1 matches at 10 bases. CDR3 bases: TGCAGTGCTGGACAGGGGGGCGAGCAGTACTTC. Translated, it gives CSAGQGGEQYF.